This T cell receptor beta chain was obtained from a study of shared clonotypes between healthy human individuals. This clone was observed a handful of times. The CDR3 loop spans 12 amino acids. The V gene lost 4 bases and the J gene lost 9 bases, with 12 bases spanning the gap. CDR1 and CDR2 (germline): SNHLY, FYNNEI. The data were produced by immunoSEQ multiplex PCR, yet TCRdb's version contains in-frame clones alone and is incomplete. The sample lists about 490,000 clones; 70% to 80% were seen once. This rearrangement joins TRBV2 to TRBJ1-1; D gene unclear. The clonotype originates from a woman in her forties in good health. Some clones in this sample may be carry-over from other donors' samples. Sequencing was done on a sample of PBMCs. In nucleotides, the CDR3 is TGTGCCAGCAGTGTACAGCAAACGAAAGCTTTCTTT. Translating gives CASSVQQTKAFF.